This T cell receptor beta chain was identified during a study of glioma-infiltrating T cells. In germline, CDR1 is GTSNPN, CDR2 SVGIG (reference sequence). The CDR3 consists of 14 residues. TCR alpha and beta CDR3 regions were amplified from RNA using iRepertoire nested multiplex PCR. For one-step reverse transcription and amplification, roughly 100-400 ng of tissue mRNA or PBMC total RNA was used. TCRdb re-called the multiplex PCR reads through MiXCR, storing one row per CDR3 protein. The sample contains 90,000 to 100,000 distinct CDR3 sequences, 40% of which appear only once. Study results and caveats: Tissue-blood divergence was below expectation in non-neoplastic patients, above in gliomas.

For this clonotype: Antigen specificity is unknown. This clone may be a read error of a much larger clone one base away.

The sample comprised glioma tissue, nonneoplastic brain tissue, or PBMCs (not recorded which). The sequence came from a human donor with low-grade glioma or glioblastoma, undergoing nonglioma brain surgery, or in good health (not recorded which). The chain carries TRBV30 and TRBJ2-1; D is unresolved. The DNA end lines up better with TRBJ1-5; the J call may be wrong. The CDR3 is CAWSGGRNTDTQHF. The CDR3 DNA follows: TGTGCCTGGAGTGGCGGGAGGAACACAGATACGCAGCATTTT.